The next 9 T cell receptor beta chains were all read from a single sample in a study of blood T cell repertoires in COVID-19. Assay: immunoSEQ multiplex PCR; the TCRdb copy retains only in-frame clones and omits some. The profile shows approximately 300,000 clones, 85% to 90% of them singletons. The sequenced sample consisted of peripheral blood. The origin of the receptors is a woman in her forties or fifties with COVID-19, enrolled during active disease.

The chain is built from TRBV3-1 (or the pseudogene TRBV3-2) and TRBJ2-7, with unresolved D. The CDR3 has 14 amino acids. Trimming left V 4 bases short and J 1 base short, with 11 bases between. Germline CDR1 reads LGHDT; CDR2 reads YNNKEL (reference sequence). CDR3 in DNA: TGTGCCAGCAGCCCTCGGGTGGAATCCTACGAGCAGTACTTC. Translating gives CASSPRVESYEQYF.

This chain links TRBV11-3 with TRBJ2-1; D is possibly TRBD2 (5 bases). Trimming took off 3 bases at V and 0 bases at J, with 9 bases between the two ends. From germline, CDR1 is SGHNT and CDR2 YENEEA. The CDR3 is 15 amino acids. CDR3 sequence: CASSFRRVSYNEQFF. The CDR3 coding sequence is TGTGCCAGCAGCTTTCGGCGGGTCTCCTACAATGAGCAGTTCTTC.

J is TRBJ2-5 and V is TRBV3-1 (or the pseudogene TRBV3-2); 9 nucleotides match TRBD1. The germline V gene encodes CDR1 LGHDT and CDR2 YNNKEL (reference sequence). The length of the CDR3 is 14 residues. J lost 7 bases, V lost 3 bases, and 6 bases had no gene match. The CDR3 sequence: CASSQGTGSRTQYF. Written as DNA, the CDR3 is TGTGCCAGCAGCCAGGGGACAGGGTCAAGGACCCAGTACTTC.

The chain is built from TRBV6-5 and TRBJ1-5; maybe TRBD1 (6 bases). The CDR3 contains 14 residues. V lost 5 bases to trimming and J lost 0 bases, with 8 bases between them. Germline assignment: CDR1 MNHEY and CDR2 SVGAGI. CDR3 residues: CASSRQASNQPQHF. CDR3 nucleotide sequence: TGTGCCAGCAGTAGACAGGCTAGCAATCAGCCCCAGCATTTT.

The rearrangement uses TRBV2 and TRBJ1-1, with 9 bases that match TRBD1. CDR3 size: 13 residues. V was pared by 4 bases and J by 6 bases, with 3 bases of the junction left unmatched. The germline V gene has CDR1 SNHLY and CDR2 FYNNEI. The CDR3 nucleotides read TGTGCCAGCAGTGGGACAGGGGTCCCTGAAGCTTTCTTT. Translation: CASSGTGVPEAFF.

CDR3 protein: CASSPRGADGNTIYF. The CDR3, as DNA: TGTGCCAGCTCGCCCAGGGGGGCGGACGGAAACACCATATATTTT. This chain uses TRBV18 with TRBJ1-3, with 7 bases lining up with TRBD1. CDR3 length: 15 residues. Unmatched junction bases numbered 9, after V lost 6 bases and J lost 4 bases. Germline assignment: CDR1 KGHSH and CDR2 LQKENI.

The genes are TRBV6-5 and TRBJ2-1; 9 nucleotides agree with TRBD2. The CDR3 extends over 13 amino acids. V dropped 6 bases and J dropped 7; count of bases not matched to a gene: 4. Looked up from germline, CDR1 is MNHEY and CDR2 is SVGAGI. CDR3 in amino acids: CASRTSGRNEQFF. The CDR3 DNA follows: TGTGCCAGCAGGACTAGCGGTCGGAATGAGCAGTTCTTC.

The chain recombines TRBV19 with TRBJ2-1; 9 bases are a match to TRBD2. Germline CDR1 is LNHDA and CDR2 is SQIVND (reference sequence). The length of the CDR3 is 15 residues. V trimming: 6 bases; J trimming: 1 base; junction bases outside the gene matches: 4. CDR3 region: CASSLSGSSYNEQFF. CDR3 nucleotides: TGTGCCAGTAGCCTTAGCGGGAGTTCCTACAATGAGCAGTTCTTC.

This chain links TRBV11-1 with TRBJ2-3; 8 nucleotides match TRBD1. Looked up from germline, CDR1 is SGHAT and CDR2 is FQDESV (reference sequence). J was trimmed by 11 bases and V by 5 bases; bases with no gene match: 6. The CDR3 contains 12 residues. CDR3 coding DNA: TGTGCCAGCAGCAAGGACAGGGAAAAGCAGTATTTT. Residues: CASSKDREKQYF.